This TCR beta chain was observed in a study of blood T cells in healthy people across ages (dated by TCRdb to 2015 to 2017). Study-wide context: In model experiments, template switching captured about one uniquely barcoded TCR beta cDNA molecule for every two T cells. Age-related changes in TCR beta repertoire diversity were measured in the study by deep sequencing normalized with unique cDNA molecular identifiers. The donors were divided into four age groups: young (average approximately 17 years), middle-aged (about 40), aged (approximately 62) and long-lived (about 79). To avoid experimental bias, donors of different ages were randomly spread across the sequencing lanes. Two additional independent replicas of 1 million unique cDNA reads from the same blood draw were analyzed for two donors (one aged 18 to 30 and one aged 80 or older).

What the authors observed across the whole study: The long-lived group showed more naive CD4+ T cells, fewer expanded clones and increased TCR diversity than the aged group, suggesting age selection. Observed TCR beta diversity correlated strongly with the percentage of naive T cells measured by flow cytometry. Since profiling was done on bulk unsorted PBMCs, naive and antigen-experienced compartments could not be conclusively compared. As age increased, observed TCR beta diversity per million T cells dropped in a roughly linear way, and a significant reduction was already evident by age around 41. Donor CMV infection status was unknown, potentially confounding age-related changes in expanded clonotypes. Estimates of total diversity based on one million sequenced T cells were considered lower bounds and underestimates.

On this clonotype itself: What this receptor recognizes is not known. No much larger clone exists at a distance of one base, and base qualities are not known.

The library came from 5' RACE. A second roughly 6 to 11 cycle PCR used a sample-barcoded 5' primer and a J-beta primer mix. A unique molecular identifier was introduced onto each TCR beta cDNA molecule by a template-switch 5' adaptor carrying 12 random nucleotides. At least 2.5 million CDR3-containing paired-end reads were obtained from each sample. First-strand cDNA was synthesized from all RNA with the Mint cDNA synthesis kit, primed by a TRBC-specific oligonucleotide. Following uracil-DNA glycosylase treatment, a first 18-cycle PCR with universal primers M1SS and BC2_uni_R was performed on all cDNA. On the authors' methods: Normalization of each sample was performed by random selection of 1 million high-quality reads, each carrying a distinct molecular identifier. Instead of being binned into consensus sequences, reads with shared molecular identifiers were discarded. MiTCR, with a Q25 quality threshold and the strictest error-elimination algorithm, was used for CDR3 identification, clonotype clustering and error correction. A nonparametric unseen species model with Euler transformation was used to estimate lower-bound total TCR beta diversity. Using fastp at Q25 and MiXCR, TCRdb reprocessed the public reads and kept productive beta chains. One record per CDR3 amino acid sequence lists the most common genes and DNA. The V and J calls shown here were made by TCRdb, not taken from the authors' results. The sample table holds some 1.8 million distinct CDR3 sequences, of which approximately 39% were seen once. The ten largest clones represent more than 20% of the sample.

Including cysteine and phenylalanine, the CDR3 has 14 amino acids. The kept DNA is CDR3 alone, 42 bases in frame from the first base. V loses 5 bases of germline sequence and J loses 5 bases, and the interval between the two ends is 13 bases. CDR1 and CDR2 (SGHVS, FNYEAQ) derive from the germline V gene. Donors were about 36 systemically healthy Caucasian individuals from Russia aged 6 to 90 years. Each donor gave about 9.7 milliliters of peripheral blood, drawn into EDTA-treated Vacutainer tubes. Ficoll-Paque density-gradient centrifugation was used to isolate PBMCs, with at least 7 million obtained per sample. Total RNA, at least 5 micrograms per sample, was extracted from PBMCs with Trizol reagent. Naive CD45RAhigh/CD27high T cell percentages were measured by flow cytometry on a PBMC aliquot from every donor.

The sequenced material came from blood. The source is a human donor in good health. The chain is assembled from TRBV7-6 and TRBJ2-1, with no D gene named confidently. The sequenced DNA is TGTGCCAGCAGCCCTTGGGGTGCTGACAATGAGCAGTTCTTC. The resulting protein is CASSPWGADNEQFF.